Listed here are 18 T cell receptor beta chains from one sample, sequenced in a study of cytomegalovirus exposure and HLA in healthy donors. Researchers ran the PCR with 60 Vbeta and 13 Jbeta primers. Libraries were prepared by immunoSEQ multiplex PCR; TCRdb keeps only in-frame clonotypes and omits some of them. The data contain roughly 180,000 clones, approximately 84% of them seen just once; the ten biggest clones take up 0.8% to 1.3%. The sample was PBMCs. These receptors all come from a man aged 25 to 45 in good health and CMV-seronegative.

The table lists this clone with a few counts. The chain has TRBV6-6 and TRBJ1-3; D possibly corresponds to TRBD1 (6 bases). This CDR3 has 15 amino acids. CDR1 is MNHNY and CDR2 is SVGAGI in the germline V gene (reference sequence). Trimming took 4 bases from V and 3 from J, leaving 13 bases between them. CDR3 sequence (DNA): TGTGCCAGCAGTTGGGGGGGGGCATATGGAAACACCATATATTTT. Translation: CASSWGGAYGNTIYF.

The chain has TRBV5-1 and TRBJ2-1, with a weak D call TRBD1 (6 bases). The germline V gene has CDR1 SGHRS and CDR2 YFSETQ. The V end was cut by 9 bases, the J end by 2 bases, with 18 bases between. The CDR3 length is 15 residues. The CDR3 DNA reads TGCGCCACCTCTCAAGAGGGGGAGACCTACAATGAGCAGTTCTTC. Translating gives CATSQEGETYNEQFF.

DNA for the CDR3: TGCGCCAGCAGCCTCCGACCGGGGAGGGCCCGGGAGACCCAGTACTTC. Its protein product is CASSLRPGRARETQYF. The J gene is TRBJ2-5, the V gene TRBV4-1, with 7 bases matching TRBD2. The CDR3 is 16 amino acids. J lost 5 bases, V lost 4 bases, and 13 bases had no gene match. The V gene's germline CDR1 is MGHRA and CDR2 YSYEKL.

The rearrangement uses TRBV29-1 and TRBJ2-1, with TRBD2 matching 8 bases. V dropped 1 base and J dropped 4; count of bases not matched to a gene: 9. The germline V gene has CDR1 SQVTM and CDR2 ANQGSEA. CDR3 length equals 16 residues. Here the CDR3 reads CSVEGFEASGYNEQFF. The CDR3 coding sequence is TGCAGCGTTGAAGGATTTGAGGCTAGCGGGTACAATGAGCAGTTCTTC.

V and J are TRBV13 and TRBJ1-4, with 7 bases lining up with TRBD1. Trimming at V came to 5 bases and at J to 5 bases, leaving 11 bases not matched to a gene. This CDR3 has 16 residues. Germline CDR1 reads PRHDT; CDR2 reads FYEKMQ (reference sequence). This CDR3 reads CASSRTGDTRNEKLFF. CDR3 nucleotide sequence: TGTGCCAGCAGCAGGACAGGAGACACTAGAAATGAAAAACTGTTTTTT.

This clone was counted a few times. V gene TRBV29-1 combines with J gene TRBJ2-1; 7 nucleotides line up with TRBD1. This CDR3 comprises 13 residues. Germline V gene sequence: CDR1 SQVTM, CDR2 ANQGSEA. The junction had 9 bases not matched to a gene; V was cut back by 6 bases and J by 7 bases. The CDR3 here is CSVARTGLNEQFF. The CDR3 nucleotides read TGCAGCGTGGCGCGGACAGGCCTTAATGAGCAGTTCTTC.

The chain is built from TRBV4-3 and TRBJ2-6; possible D gene TRBD2, 7 bases. Between the trimmed V and J ends, which lost 4 bases and 1 base, there was a span of 14 bases. The CDR3 loop spans 17 amino acids. The germline CDR1 and CDR2 sequences are LGHNA and YSLEER. In nucleotides, the CDR3 is TGCGCCAGCAGCCCTGCAGGGGAGGGATCTGGGGCCAACGTCCTGACTTTC. This sequence encodes CASSPAGEGSGANVLTF.

The chain has TRBV2 and TRBJ1-5; 7 bases match TRBD1. Germline lookup yields CDR1 SNHLY and CDR2 FYNNEI. The CDR3 runs to 13 residues. Trimming removed 7 bases from V and 4 bases from J; junction bases left unmatched: 4. In nucleotides, the CDR3 is TGTGCCAGCACGACAGGGAAAAATCAGCCCCAGCATTTT. Translated, it gives CASTTGKNQPQHF.

The chain couples TRBV19 to TRBJ2-7, with 10 bases that match TRBD2. CDR1 is LNHDA, CDR2 SQIVND, per germline (reference sequence). The V segment lost 4 bases and the J segment 6 bases; nucleotides outside the gene matches: 3. This CDR3 is 13 amino acids long. CDR3 region: CASSTRTSGEQYF. The DNA for the CDR3 is TGTGCCAGTAGTACCAGGACTAGCGGCGAGCAGTACTTC.

The chain combines TRBV25-1 with TRBJ2-2; D remains ambiguous. This CDR3 region has 15 residues. The germline V and J ends were trimmed by 5 bases and 7 bases, with 17 bases remaining between them. Germline CDR1 reads MGHDK; CDR2 reads SYGVNS. CDR3 coding DNA: TGTGCCAGCAGTCTCCATATTCCCGACAACGGGGAGCTGTTTTTT. Translation: CASSLHIPDNGELFF.

On this clone: At one end, the junction sequence differs from germline, possibly due to a read error. V is TRBV7-9 and J is TRBJ2-7, with a weak D call TRBD1 (6 bases). Looked up from germline, CDR1 is SEHNR and CDR2 is FQNEAQ (reference sequence). This CDR3 region has 15 residues. The CDR3 is CASSLAQGSVYERYF. The CDR3 region has the DNA TGTGCCAGCAGCTTAGCCCAGGGGAGTGTCTACGAGCGGTACTTC. Full variable domain (remainder filled in from reference TRBV7-9 and TRBJ2-7): DTGVSQNPRHKITKRGQNVTFRCDPISEHNRLYWYRQTLGQGPEFLTYFQNEAQLEKSRLLSDRFSAERPKGSFSTLEIQRTEQGDSAMYLCASSLAQGSVYERYFGPGTRLTVT.

J is TRBJ2-7 and V is TRBV30, with 7 bases that match TRBD1. Trimming removed 5 bases from V and 2 bases from J; junction bases left unmatched: 6. Germline CDR1 reads GTSNPN; CDR2 reads SVGIG (reference sequence). This CDR3 region has 13 residues. This chain's CDR3 is CAWSEGTAYEQYF. As DNA, the CDR3 is TGTGCCTGGTCCGAAGGGACAGCCTACGAGCAGTACTTC.

This clone was seen only a few times. The rearrangement joins TRBV5-5 to TRBJ1-3, with 8 nucleotides matching TRBD1. Unmatched junction bases numbered 7, after V lost 4 bases and J lost 4 bases. Germline V gene lookup returns CDR1 SGHKS and CDR2 YYEKEE (reference sequence). CDR3 length: 15 amino acids. Here the CDR3 DNA reads TGTGCCAGCAGCATAACAGGGGGTCGAGGAAACACCATATATTTT. It yields the protein CASSITGGRGNTIYF.

The DNA of the CDR3 is TGTGCCAGCAGACCCGGACAGGGGGCTCAGCCCCAGCATTTT. It translates to CASRPGQGAQPQHF. This chain uses TRBV6-6 with TRBJ1-5; the match to TRBD1 covers 11 bases. The CDR3 is made up of 14 amino acids. V was clipped by 6 bases and J by 6 bases; unmatched bases: 4. Germline lookup yields CDR1 MNHNY and CDR2 SVGAGI (reference sequence).

The gene calls are TRBV28 and TRBJ1-5; TRBD1 matches 7 bases. The J segment lost 2 bases and the V segment lost 6 bases, leaving 10 bases of the junction unmatched. The CDR3 runs to 16 residues. The germline V gene has CDR1 MDHEN and CDR2 SYDVKM. CDR3 in DNA: TGTGCCAGCAGGGTCGAGGGGGCGCGAGGCAATCAGCCCCAGCATTTT. Protein sequence: CASRVEGARGNQPQHF.

The rearrangement joins TRBV27 to TRBJ2-3, with a weak D call TRBD1 (5 bases). V dropped 3 bases and J dropped 1 base, with 11 bases sitting between them. CDR3 length: 15 residues. CDR1 and CDR2 from the germline V gene are MNHEY and SMNVEV (reference sequence). CDR3 loop: CASSLGRVGTDTQYF. The CDR3 DNA sequence: TGTGCCAGCAGTTTGGGCAGGGTTGGCACAGATACGCAGTATTTT.

In its sample, this clone was seen a few times. V is TRBV10-3 and J is TRBJ2-7; 9 nucleotides align to TRBD2. The V and J ends lost 4 bases and 3 bases, in that order; junction bases with no gene match: 7. This CDR3 has 15 residues. The germline V gene encodes CDR1 ENHRY and CDR2 SYGVKD. The chain's CDR3 is CAISAQREVGYEQYF. The CDR3 coding sequence is TGTGCCATCAGTGCTCAGCGGGAGGTGGGCTACGAGCAGTACTTC.

The V and J genes are TRBV7-3 and TRBJ2-7, with 10 bases that match TRBD2. The CDR3 runs to 15 residues. The germline V gene encodes CDR1 SGHTA and CDR2 FQGTGA. V dropped 0 bases and J dropped 6; count of bases not matched to a gene: 5. CDR3 DNA: TGTGCCAGCAGCTTAACACCTAGCGGGAGTTCCGAGCAGTACTTC. Residues: CASSLTPSGSSEQYF.